This TCR beta chain emerged from a study of human T cells and chemical hapten exposure. On the study more broadly: Alopecia areata, totalis or universalis was found in mostly female patients. Study-level results: Because they had alopecia, donors may respond immunologically unlike healthy people.

In the library, unique molecular identifiers were attached to individual cDNA molecules. Original processing methods: With a range of 23,224 to 690,600, the median per sample was about 87,000 TCRs. TCRdb recomputed calls from the RACE reads with MiXCR, one row per CDR3 protein. TCRdb, rather than the study authors, made the V and J calls. Of about 120,000 distinct CDR3 sequences in the sample, about 13% were seen once. Time point here: pre-sensitization, week 0. Specified treatment: therapeutic diphenylcyclopropenone sensitization with weekly scalp DPC. The CDR3 covers 16 residues. In germline, CDR1 is SEHNR, CDR2 FQNEAQ (reference sequence). V lost 1 base and J 2 bases, leaving 12 bases between the germline ends. In the case of this clonotype: Its antigen is currently unknown.

The receptor was derived from a woman aged 18-29 years with alopecia areata. Some clones in this sample may be carry-over from other donors' samples. V usage is TRBV7-9 and J usage is TRBJ1-5, with D perhaps TRBD1 (5 bases). Sequenced here: whole blood, sampled in connection with sensitization to the hapten diphenylcyclopropenone (DPC). As DNA, the CDR3 is TGTGCCAGCAGCTTAGGAGATGGAGGGGGCAATCAGCCCCAGCATTTT. The encoded protein is CASSLGDGGGNQPQHF.